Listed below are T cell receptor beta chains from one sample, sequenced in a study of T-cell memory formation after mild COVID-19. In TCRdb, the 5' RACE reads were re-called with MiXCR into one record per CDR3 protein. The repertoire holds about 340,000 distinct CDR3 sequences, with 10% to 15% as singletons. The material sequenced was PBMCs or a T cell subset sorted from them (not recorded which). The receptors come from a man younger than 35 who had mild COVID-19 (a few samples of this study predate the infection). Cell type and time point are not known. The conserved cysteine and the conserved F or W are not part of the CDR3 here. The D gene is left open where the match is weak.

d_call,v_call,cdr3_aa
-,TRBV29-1,SVSGRNYNEQF
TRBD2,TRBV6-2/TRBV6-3,ASSWTSGYQETQY
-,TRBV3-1,ASSSLIGGTEAF
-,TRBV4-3,ASSPPGPDEKLF
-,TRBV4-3,ASSLEQGRAEAF
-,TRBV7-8,ASSTRVSLRGMGYT
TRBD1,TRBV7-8,ASSLTGNSEKLF
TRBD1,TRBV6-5,ASSYSTGPRSLH
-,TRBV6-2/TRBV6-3,ASSSTIRVIASPLH
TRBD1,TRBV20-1,SAYRGGYGYT
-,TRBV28,ASSPQGGRRDTEAF
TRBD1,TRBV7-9,ASSLGNAGGQEQF
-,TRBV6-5,ASSSGRVGGGGYT
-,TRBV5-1,ASSGVGTYNEQF
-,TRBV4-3,ASSQDWSQETQY
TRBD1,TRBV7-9,ASSLRLGTDNSPLH
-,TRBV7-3,ASSLNGGDIYEQY
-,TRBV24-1,ATSDQGGTDTQY
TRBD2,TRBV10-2,ASSGSGGAGTQY
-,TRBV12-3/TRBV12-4,ASSPRGALRYNSPLH
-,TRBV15,ATSRDVEKLF
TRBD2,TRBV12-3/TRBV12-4,ASRRTSGSTDTQY
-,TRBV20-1,SAIGGGGAF
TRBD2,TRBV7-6,ASSLMSSGNTGELF
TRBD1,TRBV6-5,ASSRSTGTGFQPQH
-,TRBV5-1,ASGLQTGPMNTEAF
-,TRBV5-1,ASGAGIGVTDTQY
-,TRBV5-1,ASRREMNTEAF
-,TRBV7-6,ASSLVEGGAQH
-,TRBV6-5,ASSYNPHNEQF
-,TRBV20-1,SANRVNQETQY
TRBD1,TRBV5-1,ATRQGLGSGNTIY
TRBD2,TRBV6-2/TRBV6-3,ASSYIPGGTQY
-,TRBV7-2,ASSWAEGGETQY
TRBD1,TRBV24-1,ATSGQGGNQPQH
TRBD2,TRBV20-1,SARETSGGTDTQY
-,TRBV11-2,ASSHRDATNEKLF
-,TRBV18,ASSYGRDSPLH
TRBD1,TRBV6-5,ASSSSGQGRQPQH
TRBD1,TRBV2,ASRTGATYEQY
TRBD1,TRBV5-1,ASSLVGQNIQY
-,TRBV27,ASRQNARGTEAF
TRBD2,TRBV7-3,ASSRGLESYNEQF
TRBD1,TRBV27,ASSFGTGVQETQY
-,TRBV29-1,SVGENYGYT
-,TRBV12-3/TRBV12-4,ASSRPGGAGNTIY